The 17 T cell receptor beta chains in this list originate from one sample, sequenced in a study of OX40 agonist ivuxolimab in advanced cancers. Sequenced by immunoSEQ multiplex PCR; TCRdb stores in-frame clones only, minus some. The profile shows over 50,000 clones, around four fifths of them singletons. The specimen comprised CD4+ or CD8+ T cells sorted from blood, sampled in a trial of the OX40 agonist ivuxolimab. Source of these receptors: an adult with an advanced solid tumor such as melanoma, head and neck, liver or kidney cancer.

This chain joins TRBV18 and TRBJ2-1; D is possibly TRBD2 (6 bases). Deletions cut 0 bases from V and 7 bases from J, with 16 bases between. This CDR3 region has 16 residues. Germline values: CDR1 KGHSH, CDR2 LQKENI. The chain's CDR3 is CASSPPSGSGENEQFF. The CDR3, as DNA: TGTGCCAGCTCACCACCCTCGGGATCGGGAGAGAATGAGCAGTTCTTC.

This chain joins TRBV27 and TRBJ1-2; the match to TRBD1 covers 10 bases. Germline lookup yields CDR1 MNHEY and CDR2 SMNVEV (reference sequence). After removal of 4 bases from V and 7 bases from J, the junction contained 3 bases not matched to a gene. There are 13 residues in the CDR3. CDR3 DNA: TGTGCCAGCAGTTCCTGGACAGGGGGTGGCTACACCTTC. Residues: CASSSWTGGGYTF.

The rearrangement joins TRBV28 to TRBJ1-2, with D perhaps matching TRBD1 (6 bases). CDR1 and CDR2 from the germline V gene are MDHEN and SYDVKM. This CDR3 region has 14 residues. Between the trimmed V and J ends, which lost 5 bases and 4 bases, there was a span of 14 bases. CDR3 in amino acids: CASSTQQGFYGYTF. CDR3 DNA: TGTGCCAGCAGTACACAACAGGGTTTCTATGGCTACACCTTC.

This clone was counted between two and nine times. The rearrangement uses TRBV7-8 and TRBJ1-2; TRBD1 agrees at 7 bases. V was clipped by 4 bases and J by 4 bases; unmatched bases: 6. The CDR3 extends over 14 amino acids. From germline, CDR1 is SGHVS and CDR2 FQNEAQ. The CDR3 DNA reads TGTGCCAGCAGCTCAACGGGACAGCCCTATGGCTACACCTTC. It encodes CASSSTGQPYGYTF.

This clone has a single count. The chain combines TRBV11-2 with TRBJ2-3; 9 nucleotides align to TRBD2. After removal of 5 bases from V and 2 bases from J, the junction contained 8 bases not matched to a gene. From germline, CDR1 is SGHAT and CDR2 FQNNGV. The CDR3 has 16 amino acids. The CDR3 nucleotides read TGTGCCAGCAGCGCCGAGCGGGGGGTCTTCACAGATACGCAGTATTTT. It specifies CASSAERGVFTDTQYF. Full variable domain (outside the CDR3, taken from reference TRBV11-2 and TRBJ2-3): EAGVAQSPRYKIIEKRQSVAFWCNPISGHATLYWYQQILGQGPKLLIQFQNNGVVDDSQLPKDRFSAERLKGVDSTLKIQPAKLEDSAVYLCASSAERGVFTDTQYFGPGTRLTVL.

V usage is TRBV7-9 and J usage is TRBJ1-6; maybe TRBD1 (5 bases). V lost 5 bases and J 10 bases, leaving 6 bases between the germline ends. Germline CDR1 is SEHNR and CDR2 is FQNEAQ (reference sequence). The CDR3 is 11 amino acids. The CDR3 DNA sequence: TGTGCCAGCAGCGGGGGGTCACCCCTCCACTTT. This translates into CASSGGSPLHF.

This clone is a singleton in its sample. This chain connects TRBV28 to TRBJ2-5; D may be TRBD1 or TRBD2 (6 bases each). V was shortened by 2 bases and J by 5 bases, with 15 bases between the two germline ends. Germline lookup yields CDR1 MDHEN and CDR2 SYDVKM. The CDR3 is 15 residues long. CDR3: CASSLSGGRWETQYF. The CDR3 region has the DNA TGTGCCAGCAGTTTAAGTGGGGGGCGGTGGGAGACCCAGTACTTC.

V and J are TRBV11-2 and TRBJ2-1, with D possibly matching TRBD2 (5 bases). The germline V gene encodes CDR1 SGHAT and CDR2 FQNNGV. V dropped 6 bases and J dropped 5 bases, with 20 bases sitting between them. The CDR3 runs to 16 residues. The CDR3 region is CASSPILDSSHNEQFF. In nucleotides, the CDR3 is TGTGCCAGCAGTCCTATACTAGATTCGTCCCACAATGAGCAGTTCTTC.

The CDR3 coding sequence is TGTGTGGCAGGAGGGCCCGCGCGCAATCAGCCCCAGCATTTT. This gives the protein CVAGGPARNQPQHF. The chain employs TRBV28 and TRBJ1-5, with unresolved D. Germline CDR1 is MDHEN and CDR2 is SYDVKM. This CDR3 comprises 14 residues.

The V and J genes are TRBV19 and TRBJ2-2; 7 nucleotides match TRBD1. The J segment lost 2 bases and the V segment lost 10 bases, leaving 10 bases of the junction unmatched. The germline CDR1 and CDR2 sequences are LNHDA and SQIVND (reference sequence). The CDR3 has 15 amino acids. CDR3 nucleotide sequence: TGTGCCACCCGAACCGGGGACAGTAACACCGGGGAGCTGTTTTTT. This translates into CATRTGDSNTGELFF.

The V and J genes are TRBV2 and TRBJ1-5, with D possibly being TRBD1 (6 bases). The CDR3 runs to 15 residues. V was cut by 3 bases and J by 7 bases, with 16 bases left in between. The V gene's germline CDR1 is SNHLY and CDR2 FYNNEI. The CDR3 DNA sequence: TGTGCCAGCAGTGATCGTCCTGGGGGCGGACAGCCCCAGCATTTT. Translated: CASSDRPGGGQPQHF.

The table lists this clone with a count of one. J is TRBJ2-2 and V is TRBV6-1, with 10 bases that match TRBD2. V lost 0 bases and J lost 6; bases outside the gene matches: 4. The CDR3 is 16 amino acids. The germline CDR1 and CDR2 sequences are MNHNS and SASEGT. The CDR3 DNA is TGTGCCAGCAGTGAAGCACTAGCGGGGTTTGCCGGGGAGCTGTTTTTT. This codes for CASSEALAGFAGELFF.

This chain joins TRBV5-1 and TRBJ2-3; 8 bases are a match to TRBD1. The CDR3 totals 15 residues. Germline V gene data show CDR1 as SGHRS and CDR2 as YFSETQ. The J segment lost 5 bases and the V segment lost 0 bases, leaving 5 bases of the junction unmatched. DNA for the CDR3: TGCGCCAGCAGCTTGGGGGCAGGGGGCATAGATACGCAGTATTTT. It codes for CASSLGAGGIDTQYF.

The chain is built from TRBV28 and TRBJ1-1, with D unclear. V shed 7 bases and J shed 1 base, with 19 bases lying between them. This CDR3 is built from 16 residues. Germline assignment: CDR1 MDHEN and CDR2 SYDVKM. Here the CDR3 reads CASTFGRVEWNTEAFF. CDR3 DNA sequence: TGTGCCAGCACCTTCGGACGGGTTGAATGGAACACTGAAGCTTTCTTT.

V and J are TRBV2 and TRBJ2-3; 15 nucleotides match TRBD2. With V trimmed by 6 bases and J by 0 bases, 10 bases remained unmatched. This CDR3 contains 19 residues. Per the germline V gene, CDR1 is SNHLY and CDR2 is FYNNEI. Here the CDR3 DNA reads TGTGCCAGCAGCCCAAGGACTAGCGGGAGGGCCAGTAGCACAGATACGCAGTATTTT. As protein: CASSPRTSGRASSTDTQYF.

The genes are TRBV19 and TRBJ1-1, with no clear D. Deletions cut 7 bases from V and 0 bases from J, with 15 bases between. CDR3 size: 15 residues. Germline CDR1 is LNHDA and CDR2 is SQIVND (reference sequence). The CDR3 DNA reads TGTGCCAGTAACAGTTTGGACGGTATGAACACTGAAGCTTTCTTT. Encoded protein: CASNSLDGMNTEAFF.

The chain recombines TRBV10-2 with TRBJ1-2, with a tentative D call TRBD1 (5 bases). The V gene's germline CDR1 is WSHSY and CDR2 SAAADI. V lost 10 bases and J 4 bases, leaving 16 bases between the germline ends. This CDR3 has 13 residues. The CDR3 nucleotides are TGCGCCACCTTCGGGGGAGAAGGCTATGGCTACACCTTC. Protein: CATFGGEGYGYTF.